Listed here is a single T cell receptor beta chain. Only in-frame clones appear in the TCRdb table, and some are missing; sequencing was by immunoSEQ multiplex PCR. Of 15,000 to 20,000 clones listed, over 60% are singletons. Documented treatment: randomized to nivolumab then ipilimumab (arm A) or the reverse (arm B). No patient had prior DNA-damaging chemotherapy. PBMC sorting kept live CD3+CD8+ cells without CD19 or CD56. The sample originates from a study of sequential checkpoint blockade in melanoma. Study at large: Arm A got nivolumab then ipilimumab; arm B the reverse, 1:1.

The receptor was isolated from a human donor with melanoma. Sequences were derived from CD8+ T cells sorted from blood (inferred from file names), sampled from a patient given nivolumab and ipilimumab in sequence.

The CDR3 DNA sequence: TGTGCCAGCAGCTTAGGCTACCAGCCCCAGCATTTT. Amino acids: CASSLGYQPQHF. The chain joins TRBV7-9 to TRBJ1-5; D unclear. Trimming cost V 1 base and J 7 bases, with 5 bases left between them. Per the germline V gene, CDR1 is SEHNR and CDR2 is FQNEAQ (reference sequence). CDR3 size: 12 residues. The whole variable domain, filled in from reference TRBV7-9 and TRBJ1-5, reads DTGVSQNPRHKITKRGQNVTFRCDPISEHNRLYWYRQTLGQGPEFLTYFQNEAQLEKSRLLSDRFSAERPKGSFSTLEIQRTEQGDSAMYLCASSLGYQPQHFGDGTRLSIL.